This T cell receptor beta chain comes out of a study of CD8 T cells in ankylosing spondylitis. V lost 0 bases to trimming and J lost 4 bases; unmatched junction nucleotides: 3. This CDR3 contains 16 residues. Per the germline V gene, CDR1 is SGHVS and CDR2 is FNYEAQ. This clonotype was counted ten times or more. TCRdb fed the 5' RACE reads into MiXCR, producing one record per CDR3 protein. The repertoire holds tens of thousands of distinct CDR3 sequences, with approximately 5.3% as singletons. The receptor's source is a male donor with ankylosing spondylitis or in good health (not recorded which). Sequenced input: blood, either unsorted or a sorted T cell fraction (not recorded which). The genes are TRBV7-6 and TRBJ2-1; 10 positions match TRBD2. The CDR3 nucleotides read TGTGCCAGCAGCTTAGCGCAAGCGGGGGGGTACAATGAGCAGTTCTTC. Protein product: CASSLAQAGGYNEQFF.